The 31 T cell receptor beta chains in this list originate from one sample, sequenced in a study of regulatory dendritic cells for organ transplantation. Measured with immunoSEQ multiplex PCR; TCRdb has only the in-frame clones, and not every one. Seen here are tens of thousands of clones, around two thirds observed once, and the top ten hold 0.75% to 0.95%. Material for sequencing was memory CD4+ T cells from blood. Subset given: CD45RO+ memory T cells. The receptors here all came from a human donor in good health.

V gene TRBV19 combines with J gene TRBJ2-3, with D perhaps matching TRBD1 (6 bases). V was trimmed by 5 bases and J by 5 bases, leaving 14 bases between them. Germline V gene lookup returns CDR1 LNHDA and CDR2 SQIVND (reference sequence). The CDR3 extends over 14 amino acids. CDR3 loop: CASSPWAGVDTQYF. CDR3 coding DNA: TGTGCCAGTAGTCCTTGGGCAGGGGTAGATACGCAGTATTTT.

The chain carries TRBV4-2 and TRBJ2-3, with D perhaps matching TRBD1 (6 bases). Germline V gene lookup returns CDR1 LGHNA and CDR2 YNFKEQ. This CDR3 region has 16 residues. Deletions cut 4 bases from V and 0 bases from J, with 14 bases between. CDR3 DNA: TGTGCCAGCAGCCGGCAGACAGGAGATAGCACAGATACGCAGTATTTT. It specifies CASSRQTGDSTDTQYF.

Here the CDR3 reads CASTPGGGGNTDTQYF. CDR3 in DNA: TGTGCCAGCACCCCCGGAGGGGGGGGGAACACAGATACGCAGTATTTT. This chain uses TRBV14 with TRBJ2-3; a possible D gene is TRBD2 (7 bases). V was cut by 7 bases and J by 2 bases, with 19 bases left in between. The CDR3 runs to 16 residues. From germline, CDR1 is SGHDN and CDR2 FVKESK.

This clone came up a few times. CDR3 sequence (DNA): TGTGCCAGCAGTGCCCCTCTGGGAAACACCATATATTTT. Translated: CASSAPLGNTIYF. This rearrangement joins TRBV25-1 to TRBJ1-3, with no clear D. The germline CDR1 and CDR2 sequences are MGHDK and SYGVNS. V lost 4 bases and J lost 4, with 8 bases in between. CDR3 length equals 13 residues. Full variable domain (rest looked up from reference TRBV25-1 and TRBJ1-3): EADIYQTPRYLVIGTGKKITLECSQTMGHDKMYWYQQDPGMELHLIHYSYGVNSTEKGDLSSESTVSRIRTEHFPLTLESARPSHTSQYLCASSAPLGNTIYFGEGSWLTVV.

The CDR3 protein is CASSTTGYTEAFF. CDR3 in DNA: TGTGCCAGCAGTACCACAGGGTACACTGAAGCTTTCTTT. The chain has TRBV6-5 and TRBJ1-1, with D possibly matching TRBD1 (6 bases). The CDR3 is 13 amino acids. The germline V gene encodes CDR1 MNHEY and CDR2 SVGAGI. V gave up 5 bases and J gave up 3 bases, with 10 bases separating them.

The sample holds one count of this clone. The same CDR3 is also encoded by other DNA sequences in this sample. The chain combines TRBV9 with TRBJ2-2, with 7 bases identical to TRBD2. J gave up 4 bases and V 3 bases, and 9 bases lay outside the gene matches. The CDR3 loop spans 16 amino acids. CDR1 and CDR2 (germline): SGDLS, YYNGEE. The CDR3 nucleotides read TGTGCCAGCAGCGCGGGGGGAGGTTTGGCCACCGGGGAGCTGTTTTTT. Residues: CASSAGGGLATGELFF.

CDR3 nucleotides: TGTGCCAGCAGCCAAGGGAGTTATGAGCAGTTCTTC. Translating gives CASSQGSYEQFF. The chain couples TRBV14 to TRBJ2-1; unclear D gene. Deletions cut 1 base from V and 8 bases from J, with 6 bases between. From germline, CDR1 is SGHDN and CDR2 FVKESK. The CDR3 length is 12 residues.

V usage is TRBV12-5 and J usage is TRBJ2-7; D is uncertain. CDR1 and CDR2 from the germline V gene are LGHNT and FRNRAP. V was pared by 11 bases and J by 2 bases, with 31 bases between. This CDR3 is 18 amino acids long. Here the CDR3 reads CAVLFNVVAHQVTYEQYF. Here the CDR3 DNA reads TGTGCTGTATTATTCAATGTCGTGGCACACCAAGTTACCTACGAGCAGTACTTC.

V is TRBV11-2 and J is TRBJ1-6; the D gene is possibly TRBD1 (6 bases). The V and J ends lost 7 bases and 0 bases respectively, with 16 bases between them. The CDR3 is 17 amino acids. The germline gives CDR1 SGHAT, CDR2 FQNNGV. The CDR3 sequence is CASNQGSKSSYNSPLHF. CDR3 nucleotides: TGTGCCAGCAATCAGGGGTCGAAAAGCTCCTATAATTCACCCCTCCACTTT.

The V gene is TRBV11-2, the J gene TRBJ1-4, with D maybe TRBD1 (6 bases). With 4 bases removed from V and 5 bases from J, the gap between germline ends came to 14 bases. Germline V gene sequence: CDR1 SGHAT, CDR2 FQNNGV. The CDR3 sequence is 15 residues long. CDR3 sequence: CASSSPGGGNEKLFF. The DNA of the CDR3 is TGTGCCAGCAGCTCCCCGGGGGGGGGCAATGAAAAACTGTTTTTT.

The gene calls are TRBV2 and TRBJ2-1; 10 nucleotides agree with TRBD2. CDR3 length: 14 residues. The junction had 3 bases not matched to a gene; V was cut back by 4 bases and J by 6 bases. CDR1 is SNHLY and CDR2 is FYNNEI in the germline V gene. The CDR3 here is CASSAQRGGNEQFF. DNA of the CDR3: TGTGCCAGCAGTGCCCAGCGGGGGGGCAATGAGCAGTTCTTC.

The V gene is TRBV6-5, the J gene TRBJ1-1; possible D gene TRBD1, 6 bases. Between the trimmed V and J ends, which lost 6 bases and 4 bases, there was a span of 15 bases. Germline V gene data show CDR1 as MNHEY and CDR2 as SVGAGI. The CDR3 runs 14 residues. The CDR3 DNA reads TGTGCCAGCAGACTCAATAAACAGGGCACTGAAGCTTTCTTT. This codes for CASRLNKQGTEAFF.

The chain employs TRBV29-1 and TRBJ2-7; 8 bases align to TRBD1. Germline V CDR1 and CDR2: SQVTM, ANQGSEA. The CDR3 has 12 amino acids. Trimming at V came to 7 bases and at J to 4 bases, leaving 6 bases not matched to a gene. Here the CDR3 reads CSGDRPRYEQYF. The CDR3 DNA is TGCAGCGGGGACAGGCCCCGGTACGAGCAGTACTTC.

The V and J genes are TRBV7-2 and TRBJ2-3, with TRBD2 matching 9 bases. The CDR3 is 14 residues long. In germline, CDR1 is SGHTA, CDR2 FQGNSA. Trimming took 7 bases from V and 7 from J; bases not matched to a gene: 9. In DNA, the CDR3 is TGTGCCAGCACCCGACTAGCGGAGACCAATACGCAGTATTTT. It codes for CASTRLAETNTQYF. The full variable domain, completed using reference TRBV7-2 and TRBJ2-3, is GAGVSQSPSNKVTEKGKDVELRCDPISGHTALYWYRQSLGQGLEFLIYFQGNSAPDKSGLPSDRFSAERTGGSVSTLTIQRTQQEDSAVYLCASTRLAETNTQYFGPGTRLTVL.

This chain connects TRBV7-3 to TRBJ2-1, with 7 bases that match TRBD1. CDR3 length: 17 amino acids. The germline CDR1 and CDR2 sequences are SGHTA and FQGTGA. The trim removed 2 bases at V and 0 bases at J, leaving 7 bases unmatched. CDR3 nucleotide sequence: TGTGCCAGCAGCTTAGCTAGGGGGCCGAGCTCCTACAATGAGCAGTTCTTC. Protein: CASSLARGPSSYNEQFF.

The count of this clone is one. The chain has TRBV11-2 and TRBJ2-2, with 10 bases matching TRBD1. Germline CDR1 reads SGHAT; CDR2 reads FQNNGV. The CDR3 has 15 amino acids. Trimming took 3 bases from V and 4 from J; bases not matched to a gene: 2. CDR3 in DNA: TGTGCCAGCAGCTTGGGGACAGGGGTCACCGGGGAGCTGTTTTTT. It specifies CASSLGTGVTGELFF.

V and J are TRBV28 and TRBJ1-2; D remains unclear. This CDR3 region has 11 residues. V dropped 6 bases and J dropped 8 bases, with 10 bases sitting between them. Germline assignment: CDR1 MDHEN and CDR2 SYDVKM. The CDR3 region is CASSAQWGYTF. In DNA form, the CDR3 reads TGTGCCAGCAGCGCTCAGTGGGGCTACACCTTC.

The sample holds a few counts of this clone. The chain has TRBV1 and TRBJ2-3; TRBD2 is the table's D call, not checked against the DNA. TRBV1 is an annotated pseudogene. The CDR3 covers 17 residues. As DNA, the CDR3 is TGCACCAGCACCTATAACTGGCGAGCGAGGCACACAGATACGCAGTATTTT. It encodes CTSTYNWRARHTDTQYF.

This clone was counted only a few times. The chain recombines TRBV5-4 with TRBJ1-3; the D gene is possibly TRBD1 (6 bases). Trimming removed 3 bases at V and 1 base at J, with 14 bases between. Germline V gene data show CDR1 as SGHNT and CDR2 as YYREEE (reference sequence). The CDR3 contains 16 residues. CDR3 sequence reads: CASSSGGGASGNTIYF. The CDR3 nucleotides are TGTGCCAGCAGCTCTGGGGGGGGCGCATCTGGAAACACCATATATTTT. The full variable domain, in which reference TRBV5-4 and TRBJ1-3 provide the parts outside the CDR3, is ETGVTQSPTHLIKTRGQQVTLRCSSQSGHNTVSWYQQALGQGPQFIFQYYREEENGRGNFPPRFSGLQFPNYSSELNVNALELDDSALYLCASSSGGGASGNTIYFGEGSWLTVV.

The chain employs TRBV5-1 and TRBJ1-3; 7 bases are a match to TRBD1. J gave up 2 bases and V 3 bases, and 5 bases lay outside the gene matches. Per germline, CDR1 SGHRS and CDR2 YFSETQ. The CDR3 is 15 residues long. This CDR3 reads CASSYEQGTGNTIYF. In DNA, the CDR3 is TGCGCCAGCAGCTATGAACAGGGGACTGGAAACACCATATATTTT. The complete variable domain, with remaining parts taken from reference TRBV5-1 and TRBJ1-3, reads KAGVTQTPRYLIKTRGQQVTLSCSPISGHRSVSWYQQTPGQGLQFLFEYFSETQRNKGNFPGRFSGRQFSNSRSEMNVSTLELGDSALYLCASSYEQGTGNTIYFGEGSWLTVV.

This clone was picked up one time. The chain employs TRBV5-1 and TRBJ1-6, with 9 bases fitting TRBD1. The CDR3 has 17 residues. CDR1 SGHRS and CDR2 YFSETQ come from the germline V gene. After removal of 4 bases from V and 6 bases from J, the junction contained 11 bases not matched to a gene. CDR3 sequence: CASSLSSPGQGNSPLHF. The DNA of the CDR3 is TGCGCCAGCAGCCTCTCATCCCCGGGACAGGGTAATTCACCCCTCCACTTT.

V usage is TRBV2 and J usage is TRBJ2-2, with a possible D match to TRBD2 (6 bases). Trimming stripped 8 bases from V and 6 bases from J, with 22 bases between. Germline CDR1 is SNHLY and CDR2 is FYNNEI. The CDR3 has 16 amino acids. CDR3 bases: TGTGCCAGCGCGAGTCGGGCCGGGGGAGACTCCGGGGAGCTGTTTTTT. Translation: CASASRAGGDSGELFF.

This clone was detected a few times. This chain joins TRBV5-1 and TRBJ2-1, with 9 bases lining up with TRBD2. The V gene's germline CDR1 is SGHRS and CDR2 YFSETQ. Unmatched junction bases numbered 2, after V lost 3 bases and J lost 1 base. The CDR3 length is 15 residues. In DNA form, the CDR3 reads TGCGCCAGCAGCTCGCTAGCGGGGTCCTACAATGAGCAGTTCTTC. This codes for CASSSLAGSYNEQFF.

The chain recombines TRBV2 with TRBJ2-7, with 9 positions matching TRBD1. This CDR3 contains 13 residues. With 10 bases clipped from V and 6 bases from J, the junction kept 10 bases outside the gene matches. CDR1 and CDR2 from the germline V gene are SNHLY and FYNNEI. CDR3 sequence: CATSGQGLGEQYF. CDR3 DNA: TGTGCCACCTCGGGACAGGGTCTGGGCGAGCAGTACTTC.

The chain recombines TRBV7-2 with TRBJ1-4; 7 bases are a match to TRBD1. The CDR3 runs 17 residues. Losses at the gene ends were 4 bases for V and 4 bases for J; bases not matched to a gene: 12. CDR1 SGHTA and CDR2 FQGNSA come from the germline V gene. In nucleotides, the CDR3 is TGTGCCAGCAGCTCGGGTGTGCTGGGACAGCGTAATGAAAAACTGTTTTTT. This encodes CASSSGVLGQRNEKLFF.

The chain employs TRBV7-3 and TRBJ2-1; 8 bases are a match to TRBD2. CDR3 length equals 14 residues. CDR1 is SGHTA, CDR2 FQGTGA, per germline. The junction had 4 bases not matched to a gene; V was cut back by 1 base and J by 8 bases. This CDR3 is CASSLNGGAHEQFF. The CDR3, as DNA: TGTGCCAGCAGCTTAAACGGGGGGGCCCATGAGCAGTTCTTC.

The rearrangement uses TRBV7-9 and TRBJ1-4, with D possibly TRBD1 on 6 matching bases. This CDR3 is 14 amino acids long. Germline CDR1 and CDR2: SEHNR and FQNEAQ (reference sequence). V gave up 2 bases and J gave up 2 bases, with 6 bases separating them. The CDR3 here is CASSLTGTNEKLFF. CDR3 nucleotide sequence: TGTGCCAGCAGCTTAACAGGGACTAATGAAAAACTGTTTTTT.

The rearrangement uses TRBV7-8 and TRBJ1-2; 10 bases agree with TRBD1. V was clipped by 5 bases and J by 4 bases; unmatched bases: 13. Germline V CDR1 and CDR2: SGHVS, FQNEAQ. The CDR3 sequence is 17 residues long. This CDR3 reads CASSPLRDRGYGYGYTF. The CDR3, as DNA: TGTGCCAGCAGCCCACTCCGGGACAGGGGTTATGGCTATGGCTACACCTTC.

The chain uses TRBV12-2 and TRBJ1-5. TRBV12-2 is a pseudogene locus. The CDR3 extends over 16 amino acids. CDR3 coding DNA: TGTGCAAGTCGCCCCGGGGACTTCTGGCGCAATCAGCCCCAGCATTTT. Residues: CASRPGDFWRNQPQHF.

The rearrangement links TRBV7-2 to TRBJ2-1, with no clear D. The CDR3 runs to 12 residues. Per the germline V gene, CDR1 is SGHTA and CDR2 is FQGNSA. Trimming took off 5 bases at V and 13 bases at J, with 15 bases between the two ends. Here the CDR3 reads CASSVLATSQFF. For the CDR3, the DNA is TGTGCCAGCAGCGTTTTAGCAACCAGCCAGTTCTTC.

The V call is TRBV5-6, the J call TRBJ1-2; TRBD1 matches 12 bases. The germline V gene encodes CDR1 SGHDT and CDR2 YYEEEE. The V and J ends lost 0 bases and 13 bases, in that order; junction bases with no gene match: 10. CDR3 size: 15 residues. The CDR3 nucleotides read TGTGCCAGCAGCTTGGTTGGTTTGGGACAGGGGGCATCCACCTTC. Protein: CASSLVGLGQGASTF.